Listed below are T cell receptor beta chains from one sample, sequenced in a study of chemoradiotherapy in HPV16-positive cancers. Method: immunoSEQ multiplex PCR; TCRdb's copy keeps in-frame clones and lacks some. The sample shows around 6,200 clones, 65% to 90% of them seen only once. Sequenced here: tumor tissue, sampled from a patient who underwent chemoradiotherapy. These receptors were collected from a human donor with HPV-associated anogenital cancer. Each CDR3 is given with its conserved first and last residue. Each record gives: V gene, clone size, D gene, J gene, CDR3 protein, CDR3 DNA. The D gene is left open where the match is weak. Size is stated for part of the rows, as once, few or many counts, or as a class when the clone is expanded.

V: TRBV5-1
size: once
D: .
J: TRBJ2-1
CDR3: CASRGTEYNEQFF
DNA: TGCGCCAGCAGAGGAACAGAATACAATGAGCAGTTCTTC

V: TRBV27
size: .
D: TRBD2
J: TRBJ2-5
CDR3: CASSLLGLAGQETQYF
DNA: TGTGCCAGCAGTTTACTGGGGCTAGCGGGCCAAGAGACCCAGTACTTC

V: TRBV18
size: .
D: TRBD1
J: TRBJ2-3
CDR3: CASSPPTIRSGTGGTDTQYF
DNA: TGTGCCAGCTCACCACCTACTATACGATCCGGGACAGGGGGCACAGATACGCAGTATTTT

V: TRBV5-6
size: .
D: .
J: TRBJ2-1
CDR3: CASSPTPGALTEQLF
DNA: TGTGCCAGCAGCCCCACCCCGGGGGCGCTGACTGAGCAGCTCTTC

V: TRBV12-5
size: .
D: TRBD1
J: TRBJ1-5
CDR3: CASGLVQGVNQPQHF
DNA: TGTGCTAGTGGTTTGGTACAGGGGGTCAATCAGCCCCAGCATTTT

V: TRBV7-8
size: .
D: .
J: TRBJ2-1
CDR3: CASGLVVDEQFF
DNA: TGTGCCAGCGGCCTAGTGGTTGATGAGCAGTTCTTC

V: TRBV5-1
size: .
D: .
J: TRBJ2-1
CDR3: CASSLVAGEYNEQFF
DNA: TGCGCCAGCAGCTTGGTAGCAGGGGAGTACAATGAGCAGTTCTTC

V: TRBV7-7
size: few
D: TRBD2
J: TRBJ2-3
CDR3: CASSPGLAGGRETQYF
DNA: TGTGCCAGCAGTCCCGGACTAGCGGGGGGGCGTGAGACGCAGTATTTT

V: TRBV11-3
size: .
D: TRBD2
J: TRBJ2-7
CDR3: CASSLDSSGITYEQYF
DNA: TGTGCCAGCAGCCTAGATTCCAGCGGGATTACCTACGAGCAGTACTTC

V: TRBV15
size: once
D: .
J: TRBJ1-5
CDR3: CATSGLNQPQHF
DNA: TGTGCCACCAGCGGATTAAATCAGCCCCAGCATTTT

V: TRBV30
size: few
D: .
J: TRBJ1-2
CDR3: CAWSVPASGYTF
DNA: TGTGCCTGGAGTGTACCAGCTTCTGGCTACACCTTC

V: TRBV11-1
size: .
D: .
J: TRBJ1-2
CDR3: CASSSPDSNYGYTF
DNA: TGTGCCAGCAGCTCCCCGGACAGCAACTATGGCTACACCTTC

V: TRBV30
size: .
D: .
J: TRBJ2-1
CDR3: CAWSVPGGALLGEQFF
DNA: TGTGCCTGGAGTGTACCTGGGGGGGCCCTTTTAGGTGAGCAGTTCTTC

V: TRBV6-1
size: .
D: .
J: TRBJ1-3
CDR3: CASSEAIPGNTIYF
DNA: TGTGCCAGCAGTGAAGCCATCCCTGGAAACACCATATATTTT

V: TRBV5-1
size: .
D: TRBD1
J: TRBJ2-7
CDR3: CASSLGQALVEQYF
DNA: TGCGCCAGCAGCTTAGGACAGGCGCTAGTTGAGCAGTACTTC

V: TRBV6-1
size: .
D: TRBD1
J: TRBJ2-1
CDR3: CASSKGDSSYNEQFF
DNA: TGTGCCAGCAGTAAGGGGGACAGTTCTTACAATGAGCAGTTCTTC

V: TRBV5-4
size: .
D: TRBD1
J: TRBJ2-2
CDR3: CASRPTGDRELFF
DNA: TGTGCCAGCAGACCCACAGGGGACCGGGAGCTGTTTTTT

V: TRBV19
size: .
D: .
J: TRBJ2-5
CDR3: CASSPLGGGETQYF
DNA: TGTGCCAGTAGCCCTTTAGGAGGTGGAGAGACCCAGTACTTC

V: TRBV7-9
size: .
D: TRBD1
J: TRBJ2-7
CDR3: CASSSYGTGGVEQYF
DNA: TGTGCCAGCAGCAGCTACGGGACAGGGGGGGTCGAGCAGTACTTC

V: TRBV14
size: .
D: .
J: TRBJ1-6
CDR3: CASSQGGANSPLHF
DNA: TGTGCCAGCAGCCAAGGGGGGGCGAATTCACCCCTCCACTTT

V: TRBV11-3
size: once
D: TRBD2
J: TRBJ2-3
CDR3: CASSPRQRGGTDTQYF
DNA: TGTGCCAGCAGCCCCCGACAGCGGGGGGGCACAGATACGCAGTATTTT

V: TRBV5-5
size: .
D: .
J: TRBJ2-7
CDR3: CASRAGATQTVEESYEQYF
DNA: TGTGCCAGCAGGGCGGGGGCTACGCAAACGGTGGAAGAATCCTACGAGCAGTACTTC

V: TRBV7-3
size: .
D: .
J: TRBJ2-2
CDR3: CASSPTGTDRGTGELFF
DNA: TGTGCCAGCAGCCCTACGGGGACCGATCGAGGCACCGGGGAGCTGTTTTTT

V: TRBV5-1
size: .
D: .
J: TRBJ1-2
CDR3: CASSPDGYGYTF
DNA: TGCGCCAGCAGCCCGGACGGCTATGGCTACACCTTC

V: TRBV4-1
size: few
D: TRBD1
J: TRBJ1-1
CDR3: CASSQEEGQGKGAFF
DNA: TGCGCCAGCAGCCAAGAAGAAGGACAGGGAAAGGGCGCTTTCTTT